Listed below are T cell receptor beta chains from one sample, sequenced in a study of response to subunit inactivated influenza vaccine. MiXCR, applied by TCRdb to the RT-PCR reads, yields one record per CDR3 protein. The sample lists around 760,000 distinct CDR3 sequences; about 15% were seen once. The sequencing here drew on PBMCs from blood, taken 14 days before vaccination. The receptor set was obtained from a man over 45 who received an inactivated influenza vaccine. Each CDR3 is given with its conserved first and last residue. The D gene is left open where the match is weak. Only part of the rows carry a size: once, few, many, or a class if the clone is expanded.

J: TRBJ2-3
V: TRBV6-5
D: NA
size: NA
length: 14
DNA: TGTGCCAGCAGTTACAGGACAGGCACAGATACGCAGTATTTT
CDR3: CASSYRTGTDTQYF

J: TRBJ2-1
V: TRBV7-2
D: TRBD2
size: many
length: 16
DNA: TGTGCCAGCAGCAGGACCGGGACTAGCGGGAGCTATGAGCAGTTCTTC
CDR3: CASSRTGTSGSYEQFF

J: TRBJ2-1
V: TRBV18
D: TRBD2
size: few
length: 15
DNA: TGTGCCAGCTCAATTAGCGGGAGTGGCCCCAGTGAGCAGTTCTTC
CDR3: CASSISGSGPSEQFF

J: TRBJ2-5
V: TRBV7-9
D: NA
size: few
length: 15
DNA: TGTGCCAGCAGCTTAACGTTGAGGGGTGCGGAGACCCAGTACTTC
CDR3: CASSLTLRGAETQYF

J: TRBJ1-4
V: TRBV5-1
D: NA
size: few
length: 15
DNA: TGCGCCAGCAGGGACACAATTGCAACTAATGAAAAACTGTTTTTT
CDR3: CASRDTIATNEKLFF

J: TRBJ2-7
V: TRBV30
D: NA
size: few
length: 12
DNA: TGTGCCTGGAGTGTAATCTCCTACGAGCAGTACTTC
CDR3: CAWSVISYEQYF

J: TRBJ2-1
V: TRBV15
D: NA
size: many
length: 17
DNA: TGTGCCACCAGCGGATTTGGACAGCCGGACCCATACAATGAGCAGTTCTTC
CDR3: CATSGFGQPDPYNEQFF

J: TRBJ2-7
V: TRBV27
D: NA
size: many
length: 14
DNA: TGTGCCAGCAGCTTGTACGGGCCTACCTACGAGCAGTACTTC
CDR3: CASSLYGPTYEQYF

J: TRBJ2-4
V: TRBV29-1
D: NA
size: NA
length: 13
DNA: TGCAGCGTTGCCCTGACGGGGGTTGGCATTCAGTACTTC
CDR3: CSVALTGVGIQYF

J: TRBJ1-3
V: TRBV4-2
D: TRBD1
size: few
length: 17
DNA: TGTGCCAGCAGCCAAGTGGGACAGGGGAGCTCTGGAAACACCATATATTTT
CDR3: CASSQVGQGSSGNTIYF

J: TRBJ2-5
V: TRBV5-1
D: TRBD2
size: few
length: 17
DNA: TGCGCCAGCAGAATGACTAGCGGGACCCTATACCAAGAGACCCAGTACTTC
CDR3: CASRMTSGTLYQETQYF

J: TRBJ2-7
V: TRBV6-2/TRBV6-3
D: TRBD2
size: few
length: 14
DNA: TGTGCCAGCAGACGACTAGCGGGAGTGAGAGAGCAGTACTTC
CDR3: CASRRLAGVREQYF

J: TRBJ2-1
V: TRBV7-9
D: TRBD2
size: NA
length: 15
DNA: TGTGCCAGCAGCTTAAGGGCTAGCGGGAGTGGTGAGCAGTTCTTC
CDR3: CASSLRASGSGEQFF

J: TRBJ2-5
V: TRBV24-1
D: NA
size: NA
length: 15
DNA: TGTGCCACCAGTGATCCCGGACCCTCCCAAGAGACCCAGTACTTC
CDR3: CATSDPGPSQETQYF

J: TRBJ2-7
V: TRBV11-2
D: NA
size: few
length: 14
DNA: TGTGCCAGCAGCGTCGGACACGCCACCTACGAGCAGTACTTC
CDR3: CASSVGHATYEQYF

J: TRBJ1-1
V: TRBV3-1
D: NA
size: NA
length: 13
DNA: TGTGCCAGCAGTGGGGACTTCTCCACTGAAGCTTTCTTT
CDR3: CASSGDFSTEAFF

J: TRBJ2-1
V: TRBV24-1
D: TRBD1
size: many
length: 16
DNA: TGTGCCACCAGTGATTTTGGGACAGGGTCCTACAATGAGCAGTTCTTC
CDR3: CATSDFGTGSYNEQFF

J: TRBJ2-7
V: TRBV20-1
D: TRBD2
size: few
length: 13
DNA: TGCAGTGCTAGAGATCTTGCGGGAGACGAGCAGTACTTC
CDR3: CSARDLAGDEQYF

J: TRBJ2-1
V: TRBV7-9
D: TRBD1
size: NA
length: 17
DNA: TGTGCCAGCAGCCTGAGCCCCGGACAGGACCCCTACAATGAGCAGTTCTTC
CDR3: CASSLSPGQDPYNEQFF

J: TRBJ2-3
V: TRBV7-9
D: TRBD1
size: few
length: 15
DNA: TGTGCCAGCAGCCAAACAGGGGTTAGCACAGATACGCAGTATTTT
CDR3: CASSQTGVSTDTQYF

J: TRBJ2-7
V: TRBV6-5
D: NA
size: many
length: 14
DNA: TGTGCCAGCAGTTACCAGAGGACAGGAGGGGAGCAGTACTTC
CDR3: CASSYQRTGGEQYF

J: TRBJ2-5
V: TRBV12-3/TRBV12-4
D: NA
size: few
length: 15
DNA: TGTGCCAGCAGTTTGCGGCCAGTAGGGCAAGAGACCCAGTACTTC
CDR3: CASSLRPVGQETQYF

J: TRBJ2-1
V: TRBV7-9
D: NA
size: NA
length: 16
DNA: TGTGCCAGCAGCCCGTTCGTCGGGGATAGAGTAAATGAGCAGTTCTTC
CDR3: CASSPFVGDRVNEQFF

J: TRBJ2-5
V: TRBV30
D: TRBD1
size: few
length: 16
DNA: TGTGCCTGGAGTTCTCCTGGGACAGGGGGTCTGAAGACCCAGTACTTC
CDR3: CAWSSPGTGGLKTQYF

J: TRBJ2-3
V: TRBV6-6
D: TRBD1
size: NA
length: 13
DNA: TGTGCCAGCAGTTACAGGACAGGGGATACGCAGTATTTT
CDR3: CASSYRTGDTQYF

J: TRBJ2-1
V: TRBV4-1
D: TRBD2
size: many
length: 18
DNA: TGCGCCAGCAGCCAAAGGACTAGCGGGGGGCAAATTTACAATGAGCAGTTCTTC
CDR3: CASSQRTSGGQIYNEQFF

J: TRBJ2-5
V: TRBV4-2
D: NA
size: NA
length: 10
DNA: TGTGCCAGCAGAATGGAGACCCAGTACTTC
CDR3: CASRMETQYF

J: TRBJ2-3
V: TRBV4-1
D: NA
size: few
length: 18
DNA: TGCGCCAGCAGCCAAAGGGAGACGGGCCGGCTTAGCACAGATACGCAGTATTTT
CDR3: CASSQRETGRLSTDTQYF

J: TRBJ1-3
V: TRBV20-1
D: TRBD1
size: NA
length: 13
DNA: TGCAGTGCGCGGACAGGAGCTGGAAACACCATATATTTT
CDR3: CSARTGAGNTIYF

J: TRBJ2-2
V: TRBV4-2
D: NA
size: many
length: 14
DNA: TGTGCCAGCAGCCAAGATTGGGGGATCGGGGAGCTGTTTTTT
CDR3: CASSQDWGIGELFF

J: TRBJ1-1
V: TRBV14
D: NA
size: NA
length: 14
DNA: TGTGCCAGCAGCCGACTGGGACACAACACTGAAGCTTTCTTT
CDR3: CASSRLGHNTEAFF

J: TRBJ2-1
V: TRBV28
D: NA
size: NA
length: 15
DNA: TGTGCCAGCAGTCCCGAGACTGGTAGCTACAATGAGCAGTTCTTC
CDR3: CASSPETGSYNEQFF

J: TRBJ1-5
V: TRBV6-2/TRBV6-3
D: NA
size: many
length: 14
DNA: TGTGCCAGCAGTTATGGTGGTAGCAATCAGCCCCAGCATTTT
CDR3: CASSYGGSNQPQHF

J: TRBJ2-3
V: TRBV12-3/TRBV12-4
D: NA
size: many
length: 14
DNA: TGTGCCAGCAGTTTAAGCGAGGGCCCAGATACGCAGTATTTT
CDR3: CASSLSEGPDTQYF

J: TRBJ1-5
V: TRBV28
D: NA
size: NA
length: 12
DNA: TGTGCCAGCAGGAGAAGCAATCAGCCCCAGCATTTT
CDR3: CASRRSNQPQHF

J: TRBJ2-1
V: TRBV29-1
D: TRBD1
size: NA
length: 15
DNA: TGCAGCGTCCCACAGGGGGTGGCCACTTGGAATGAGCAGTTCTTC
CDR3: CSVPQGVATWNEQFF

J: TRBJ1-1
V: TRBV12-3/TRBV12-4
D: TRBD1
size: many
length: 13
DNA: TGTGCCAGCAGGAACAGGGGGATGAGGGAAGCTTTCTTT
CDR3: CASRNRGMREAFF

J: TRBJ1-2
V: TRBV5-6
D: NA
size: many
length: 11
DNA: TGTGCCAGCAGCGCAGGGGTTGGCTACACCTTC
CDR3: CASSAGVGYTF

J: TRBJ1-6
V: TRBV29-1
D: NA
size: NA
length: 13
DNA: TGCAGCGTTGGTGTTGGACCAAATTCACCCCTCGACTTT
CDR3: CSVGVGPNSPLDF

J: TRBJ1-3
V: TRBV4-3
D: NA
size: few
length: 16
DNA: TGCGCCAGCAGCCAATTGGTCTTTTCCTCTGGAAACACCATATATTTT
CDR3: CASSQLVFSSGNTIYF

J: TRBJ2-1
V: TRBV6-5
D: NA
size: many
length: 15
DNA: TGTGCCAGCAGTTCAATCGAGCGACAGTACAATGAGCAGTTCTTC
CDR3: CASSSIERQYNEQFF

J: TRBJ1-1
V: TRBV12-3/TRBV12-4
D: TRBD1
size: few
length: 13
DNA: TGTGCCAGCAGTGACAGGGTCGACACTGAAGCTTTCTTT
CDR3: CASSDRVDTEAFF

J: TRBJ1-2
V: TRBV29-1
D: NA
size: few
length: 13
DNA: TGCAGCGCCCGCGTCGGACAGAACTATGGCTACACCTTC
CDR3: CSARVGQNYGYTF

J: TRBJ2-1
V: TRBV29-1
D: NA
size: few
length: 12
DNA: TGCAGCGCTAGAAGTGGGGGCAATGAGCAGTTCTTC
CDR3: CSARSGGNEQFF